This TCR beta chain was sequenced for a study of control samples from healthy donors and cancer patients. TCRdb keeps only in-frame clones here, not all; method: immunoSEQ multiplex PCR. The sample lists roughly 64,000 clones; approximately 90% were seen once. This CDR3 is 14 amino acids long. Germline lookup yields CDR1 SGHRS and CDR2 YFSETQ. The V end lost 1 base, the J end lost 2 bases, and 9 bases lay between the germline ends. The chain has TRBV5-1 and TRBJ1-2, with a tentative D call TRBD1 (5 bases). The source of this sequence is a woman aged 50 to 60 with colorectal cancer. The specimen sequenced was PBMCs. The CDR3 is CASSLMGGNYGYTF. CDR3 nucleotide sequence: TGCGCCAGCAGCTTGATGGGGGGGAACTATGGCTACACCTTC.